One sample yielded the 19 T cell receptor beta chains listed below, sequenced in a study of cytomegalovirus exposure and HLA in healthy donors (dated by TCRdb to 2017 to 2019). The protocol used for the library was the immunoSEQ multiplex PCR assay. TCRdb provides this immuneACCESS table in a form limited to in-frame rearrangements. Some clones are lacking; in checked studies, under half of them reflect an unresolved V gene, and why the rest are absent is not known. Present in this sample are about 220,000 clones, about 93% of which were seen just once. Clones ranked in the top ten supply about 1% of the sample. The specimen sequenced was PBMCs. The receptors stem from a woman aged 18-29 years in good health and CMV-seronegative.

This chain's CDR3 is CASSVDSYTGELFF. CDR3 bases: TGTGCCAGCAGTGTGGACAGCTACACCGGGGAGCTGTTTTTT. J is TRBJ2-2 and V is TRBV6-1, with D maybe TRBD1 (6 bases). There are 14 residues in the CDR3. CDR1 and CDR2 from the germline V gene are MNHNS and SASEGT. V was trimmed by 4 bases and J by 3 bases, leaving 9 bases between them.

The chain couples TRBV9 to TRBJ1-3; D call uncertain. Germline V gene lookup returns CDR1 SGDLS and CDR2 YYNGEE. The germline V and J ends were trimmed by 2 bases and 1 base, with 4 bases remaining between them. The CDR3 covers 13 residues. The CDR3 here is CASSVQSGNTIYF. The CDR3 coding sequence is TGTGCCAGCAGCGTTCAATCTGGAAACACCATATATTTT.

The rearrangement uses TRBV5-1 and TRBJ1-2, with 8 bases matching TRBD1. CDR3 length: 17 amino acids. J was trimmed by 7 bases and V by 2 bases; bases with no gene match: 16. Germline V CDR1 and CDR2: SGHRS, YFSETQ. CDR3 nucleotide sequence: TGCGCCAGCAGCTTCCCAGGGGGCGAGTATTCGGGGTTTGGCTACACCTTC. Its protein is CASSFPGGEYSGFGYTF. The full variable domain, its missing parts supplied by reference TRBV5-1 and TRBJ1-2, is KAGVTQTPRYLIKTRGQQVTLSCSPISGHRSVSWYQQTPGQGLQFLFEYFSETQRNKGNFPGRFSGRQFSNSRSEMNVSTLELGDSALYLCASSFPGGEYSGFGYTFGSGTRLTVV.

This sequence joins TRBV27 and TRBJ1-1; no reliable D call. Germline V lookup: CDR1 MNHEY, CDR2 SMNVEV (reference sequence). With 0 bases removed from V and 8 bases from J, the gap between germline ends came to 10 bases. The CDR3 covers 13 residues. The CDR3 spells CASSLSRNAEAFF. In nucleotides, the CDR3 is TGTGCCAGCAGTTTATCGAGAAACGCAGAAGCTTTCTTT.

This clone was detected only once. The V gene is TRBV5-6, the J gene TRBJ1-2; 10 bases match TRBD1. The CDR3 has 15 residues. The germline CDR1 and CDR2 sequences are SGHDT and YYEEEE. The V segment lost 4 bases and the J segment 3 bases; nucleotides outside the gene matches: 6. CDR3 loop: CASSPDRGADYGYTF. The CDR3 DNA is TGTGCCAGCAGCCCGGACAGGGGGGCGGACTATGGCTACACCTTC. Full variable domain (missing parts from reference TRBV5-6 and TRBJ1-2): DAGVTQSPTHLIKTRGQQVTLRCSPKSGHDTVSWYQQALGQGPQFIFQYYEEEERQRGNFPDRFSGHQFPNYSSELNVNALLLGDSALYLCASSPDRGADYGYTFGSGTRLTVV.

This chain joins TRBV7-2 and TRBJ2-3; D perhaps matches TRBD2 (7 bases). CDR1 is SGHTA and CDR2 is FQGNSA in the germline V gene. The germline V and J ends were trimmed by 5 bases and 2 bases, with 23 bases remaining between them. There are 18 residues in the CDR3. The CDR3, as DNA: TGTGCCAGCAGCCGTGGGGGGGGCGGAATATTATTCACAGATACGCAGTATTTT. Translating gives CASSRGGGGILFTDTQYF.

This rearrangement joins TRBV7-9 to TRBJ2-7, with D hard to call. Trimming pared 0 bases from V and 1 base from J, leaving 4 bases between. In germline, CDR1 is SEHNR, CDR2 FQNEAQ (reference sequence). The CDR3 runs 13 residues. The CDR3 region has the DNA TGTGCCAGCAGCTTAGCCCAGTCCTACGAGCAGTACTTC. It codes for CASSLAQSYEQYF.

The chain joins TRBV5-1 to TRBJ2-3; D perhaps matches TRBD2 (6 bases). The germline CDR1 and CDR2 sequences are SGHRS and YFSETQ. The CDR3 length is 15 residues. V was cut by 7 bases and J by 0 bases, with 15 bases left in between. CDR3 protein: CASASGLSSTDTQYF. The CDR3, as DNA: TGCGCCAGCGCATCGGGACTGTCTAGCACAGATACGCAGTATTTT.

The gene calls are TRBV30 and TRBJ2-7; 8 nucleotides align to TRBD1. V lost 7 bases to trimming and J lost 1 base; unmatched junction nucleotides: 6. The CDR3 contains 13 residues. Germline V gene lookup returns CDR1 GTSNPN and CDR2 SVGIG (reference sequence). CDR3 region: CASSDRGSYEQYF. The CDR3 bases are TGTGCCTCCTCCGACAGGGGTTCCTACGAGCAGTACTTC.

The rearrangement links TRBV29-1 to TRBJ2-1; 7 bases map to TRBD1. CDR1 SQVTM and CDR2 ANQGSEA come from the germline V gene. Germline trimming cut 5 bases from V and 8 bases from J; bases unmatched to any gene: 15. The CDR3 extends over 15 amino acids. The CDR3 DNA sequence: TGCAGCGTTCCACTATACAGGGGCCTCGGGGATGAGCAGTTCTTC. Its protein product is CSVPLYRGLGDEQFF.

CDR3 amino acids: CASREAATDTQYF. As DNA, the CDR3 is TGTGCCAGCAGGGAGGCTGCCACAGATACGCAGTATTTT. The chain links TRBV6-4 to TRBJ2-3; TRBD2 is a possible D gene (5 bases). This CDR3 is 13 amino acids long. Looked up from germline, CDR1 is MRHNA and CDR2 is SNTAGT. V shed 6 bases and J shed 2 bases, with 9 bases lying between them.

This CDR3 is CASSLTLAGFYYEQYF. CDR3 coding DNA: TGTGCCAGCAGCTTGACACTAGCGGGTTTCTACTACGAGCAGTACTTC. The genes are TRBV11-2 and TRBJ2-7, with 9 bases aligning to TRBD2. The CDR3 contains 16 residues. Germline lookup yields CDR1 SGHAT and CDR2 FQNNGV. The ends lost 3 bases at V and 3 bases at J; junction bases unmatched: 9.

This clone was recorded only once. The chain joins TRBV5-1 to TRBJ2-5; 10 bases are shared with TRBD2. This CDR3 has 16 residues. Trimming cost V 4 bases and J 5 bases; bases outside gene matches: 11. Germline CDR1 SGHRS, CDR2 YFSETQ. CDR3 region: CASSPESGRAFETQYF. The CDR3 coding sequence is TGCGCCAGCAGCCCGGAAAGCGGGAGGGCCTTTGAGACCCAGTACTTC.

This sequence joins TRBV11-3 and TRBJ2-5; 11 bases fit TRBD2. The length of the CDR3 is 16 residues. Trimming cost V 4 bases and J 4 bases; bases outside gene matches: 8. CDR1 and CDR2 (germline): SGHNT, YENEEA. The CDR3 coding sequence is TGTGCCAGCAGCTCAACTAGCGGGAGCCCCCCAGAGACCCAGTACTTC. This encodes CASSSTSGSPPETQYF.

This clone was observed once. In DNA, the CDR3 is TGTGCCAGCAGTTACAGGGGTCCTCGGTACGAGCAGTACTTC. Translated, it gives CASSYRGPRYEQYF. The chain employs TRBV27 and TRBJ2-7, with 7 bases fitting TRBD1. The CDR3 consists of 14 residues. Germline loops: CDR1 MNHEY, CDR2 SMNVEV (reference sequence). V trimming: 4 bases; J trimming: 4 bases; junction bases outside the gene matches: 7.

CDR3 in amino acids: CASSLDSFSYEQYF. Written as DNA, the CDR3 is TGCGCCAGCAGCTTGGACTCGTTCTCCTACGAGCAGTACTTC. J is TRBJ2-7 and V is TRBV5-1, with no clear D. The V gene lost 0 bases and the J gene lost 0 bases, with 7 bases spanning the gap. Germline V gene data show CDR1 as SGHRS and CDR2 as YFSETQ. This CDR3 is 14 amino acids long.

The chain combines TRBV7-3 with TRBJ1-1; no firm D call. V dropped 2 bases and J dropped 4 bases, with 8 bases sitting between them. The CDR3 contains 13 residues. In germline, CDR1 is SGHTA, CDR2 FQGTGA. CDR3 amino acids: CASSLEARTEAFF. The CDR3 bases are TGTGCCAGCAGCTTAGAAGCACGCACTGAAGCTTTCTTT. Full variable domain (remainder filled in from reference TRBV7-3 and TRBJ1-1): GAGVSQTPSNKVTEKGKYVELRCDPISGHTALYWYRQSLGQGPEFLIYFQGTGAADDSGLPNDRFFAVRPEGSVSTLKIQRTERGDSAVYLCASSLEARTEAFFGQGTRLTVV.

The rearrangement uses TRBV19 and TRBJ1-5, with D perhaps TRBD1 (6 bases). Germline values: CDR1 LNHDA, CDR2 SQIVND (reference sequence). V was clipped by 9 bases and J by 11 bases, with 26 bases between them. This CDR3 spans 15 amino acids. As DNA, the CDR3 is TGTGCCAGCCAACCCACCAGGGGCGGTTTGGGGACCCAGCATTTT. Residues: CASQPTRGGLGTQHF.

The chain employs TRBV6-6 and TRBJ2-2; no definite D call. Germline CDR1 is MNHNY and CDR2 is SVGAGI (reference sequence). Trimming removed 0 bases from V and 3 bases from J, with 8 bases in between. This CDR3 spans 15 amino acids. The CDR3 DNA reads TGTGCCAGCAGTTACTCCTCGAGTGACACCGGGGAGCTGTTTTTT. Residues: CASSYSSSDTGELFF.